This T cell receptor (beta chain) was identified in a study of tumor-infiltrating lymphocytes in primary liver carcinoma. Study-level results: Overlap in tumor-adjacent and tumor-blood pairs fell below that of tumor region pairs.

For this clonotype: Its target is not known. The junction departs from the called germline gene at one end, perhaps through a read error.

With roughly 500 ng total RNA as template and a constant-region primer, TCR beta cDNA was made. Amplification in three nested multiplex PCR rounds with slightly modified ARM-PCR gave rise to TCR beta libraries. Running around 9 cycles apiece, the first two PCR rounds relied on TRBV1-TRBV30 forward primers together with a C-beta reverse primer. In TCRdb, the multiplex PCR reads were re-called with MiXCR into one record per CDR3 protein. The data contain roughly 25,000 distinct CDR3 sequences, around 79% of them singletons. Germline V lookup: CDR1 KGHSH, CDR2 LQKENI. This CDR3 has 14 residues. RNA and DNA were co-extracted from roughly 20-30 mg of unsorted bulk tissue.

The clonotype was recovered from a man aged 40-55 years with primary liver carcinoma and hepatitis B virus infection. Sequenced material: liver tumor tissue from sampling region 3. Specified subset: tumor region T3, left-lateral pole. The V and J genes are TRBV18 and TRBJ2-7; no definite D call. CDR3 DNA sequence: TGTACCAGCTCACCACCACACCTCTCCTACGAGCAGTACTTC. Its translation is CTSSPPHLSYEQYF.